The rows below give T cell receptor beta chains drawn from one sample of a study of siplizumab effects on memory and regulatory T cells. Using immunoSEQ multiplex PCR, the repertoire was profiled, and TCRdb retains in-frame clones only, with some absent. The table records more than 85,000 clones, around 95% of them present only once. The sample taken for sequencing was Tregs sorted from blood. The receptors were gathered from a human donor in good health. The CDR3 runs from the conserved cysteine through the conserved F or W. A D gene is named only where the DNA matches it firmly. Size is stated for part of the rows, as once, few or many counts, or as a class when the clone is expanded.

cdr3_aa	cdr3_nt	j_call	clone_size	d_call	v_call
CASSTDRGAYEQYF	TGTGCCAGCAGCACAGACAGGGGTGCCTACGAGCAGTACTTC	TRBJ2-7	-	TRBD1	TRBV11-2
CASSPLSQGEEETQYF	TGTGCCAGCAGCCCCCTATCCCAGGGTGAGGAAGAGACCCAGTACTTC	TRBJ2-5	-	-	TRBV11-1
CASSLLQGTGELFF	TGTGCCAGCAGCCTTTTACAGGGGACCGGGGAGCTGTTTTTT	TRBJ2-2	-	TRBD1	TRBV9
CATTGTLQETQYF	TGTGCCACCACAGGGACCCTCCAAGAGACCCAGTACTTC	TRBJ2-5	-	-	TRBV28
CSVEGNRGFYGYTF	TGCAGCGTTGAAGGCAACAGGGGGTTCTATGGCTACACCTTC	TRBJ1-2	-	TRBD1	TRBV29-1
CSANKGGDFVFF	TGCAGCGCTAATAAGGGGGGGGATTTTGTCTTCTTT	TRBJ1-1	-	-	TRBV29-1
CASSVDDGTTPEAFF	TGTGCCAGCAGCGTAGACGACGGGACTACCCCTGAAGCTTTCTTT	TRBJ1-1	once	-	TRBV9
CASSKGSVSYEQYF	TGTGCCAGTAGTAAAGGCAGCGTCTCCTACGAGCAGTACTTC	TRBJ2-7	-	-	TRBV19
CASSLGGRAVAGELFF	TGTGCCAGCAGCTTAGGCGGGAGGGCCGTCGCCGGGGAGCTGTTTTTT	TRBJ2-2	-	TRBD2	TRBV11-3
CASSQRDGRTDTQYF	TGTGCCAGCAGCCAGAGGGACGGCCGCACAGATACGCAGTATTTT	TRBJ2-3	-	-	TRBV28
CASSIAVNYGYTF	TGTGCCAGTAGTATCGCAGTGAACTATGGCTACACCTTC	TRBJ1-2	-	-	TRBV19
CASSPLRGLARLNEQFF	TGTGCCAGCAGTCCCCTCCGGGGACTAGCGCGACTCAATGAGCAGTTCTTC	TRBJ2-1	-	TRBD2	TRBV27
CASSVSDRPGELFF	TGTGCCAGCAGCGTGTCCGATCGCCCCGGGGAGCTGTTTTTT	TRBJ2-2	-	-	TRBV9
CASSLGAPYGYTF	TGCGCCAGCAGCCTTGGGGCGCCCTATGGCTACACCTTC	TRBJ1-2	-	-	TRBV4-1
CASSGNSGSGANVLTF	TGTGCCAGCAGCGGTAACTCAGGGTCTGGGGCCAACGTCCTGACTTTC	TRBJ2-6	once	-	TRBV9
CASSHIRGTDTQYF	TGCGCCAGCAGCCACATACGGGGCACAGATACGCAGTATTTT	TRBJ2-3	-	-	TRBV4-1
CASSIAGPFNTEAFF	TGTGCCAGCAGTATTGCCGGGCCCTTCAACACTGAAGCTTTCTTT	TRBJ1-1	-	-	TRBV2
CASSYRQGISYEQYF	TGTGCCAGCAGTTACCGGCAGGGGATCTCCTACGAGCAGTACTTC	TRBJ2-7	-	-	TRBV27
CASSIGAPGQISNEQFF	TGTGCCAGTAGTATTGGGGCTCCGGGCCAGATCTCTAATGAGCAGTTCTTC	TRBJ2-1	-	-	TRBV19
CASSIWGSDYEQYF	TGTGCCAGTAGTATATGGGGGAGTGATTACGAGCAGTACTTC	TRBJ2-7	-	-	TRBV19
CAWSVLWVAAGELFF	TGTGCCTGGAGTGTACTTTGGGTGGCTGCCGGGGAGCTGTTTTTT	TRBJ2-2	-	-	TRBV30
CASSDPTDTQYF	TGTGCCAGCAGCGATCCCACAGATACGCAGTATTTT	TRBJ2-3	-	-	TRBV5-4
CASSLVSGATNEKLFF	TGCGCCAGCAGCTTGGTTTCCGGTGCAACTAATGAAAAACTGTTTTTT	TRBJ1-4	-	-	TRBV5-1
CASSRSGGYGYTF	TGTGCCAGCAGTAGGAGTGGCGGGTATGGCTACACCTTC	TRBJ1-2	-	-	TRBV27
CASSYSGIAETQYF	TGTGCCAGCAGTTACTCGGGGATAGCGGAGACCCAGTACTTC	TRBJ2-5	-	-	TRBV6-5
CASSPQTASQPQHF	TGTGCCAGCAGTCCCCAGACAGCGAGTCAGCCCCAGCATTTT	TRBJ1-5	-	-	TRBV27
CARRAGTGHQPQHF	TGTGCCAGAAGAGCCGGGACAGGGCATCAGCCCCAGCATTTT	TRBJ1-5	-	TRBD1	TRBV5-3
CASSLMTGMDNEQFF	TGTGCCAGCAGCTTAATGACAGGGATGGACAATGAGCAGTTCTTC	TRBJ2-1	-	TRBD1	TRBV7-2
CASSWTSGISGELFF	TGTGCCAGTAGTTGGACTAGCGGGATAAGCGGGGAGCTGTTTTTT	TRBJ2-2	-	TRBD2	TRBV19
CASSGTRIETQYF	TGTGCCAGCAGTGGGACTAGAATCGAGACCCAGTACTTC	TRBJ2-5	-	TRBD2	TRBV2
CASSQVLAATDTQYF	TGTGCCAGCAGCCAAGTCCTAGCGGCCACAGATACGCAGTATTTT	TRBJ2-3	-	TRBD2	TRBV14
CASPEEYYEQYF	TGTGCCAGCCCTGAGGAGTACTACGAGCAGTACTTC	TRBJ2-7	-	-	TRBV14
CSVEAGLPTDTQYF	TGCAGCGTCGAAGCGGGCCTCCCCACAGATACGCAGTATTTT	TRBJ2-3	-	-	TRBV29-1
CATSRRQGANTEAFF	TGTGCCACCAGCAGAAGACAGGGGGCGAACACTGAAGCTTTCTTT	TRBJ1-1	-	TRBD1	TRBV15
CSAFPEETQYF	TGCAGTGCTTTTCCGGAAGAGACCCAGTACTTC	TRBJ2-5	-	-	TRBV20-1
CASSLNTGTNEKLFF	TGTGCCAGCAGCCTAAATACAGGGACTAATGAAAAACTGTTTTTT	TRBJ1-4	-	-	TRBV14
CASSSVYPGQGALNTEAFF	TGTGCCAGCAGCTCGGTATATCCGGGACAGGGGGCTCTCAACACTGAAGCTTTCTTT	TRBJ1-1	-	TRBD1	TRBV27
CASSPNRDYGYTF	TGTGCCAGCTCACCTAACAGGGACTATGGCTACACCTTC	TRBJ1-2	few	-	TRBV18
CASTTVYSNQPQHF	TGTGCCAGTACCACTGTGTATAGCAATCAGCCCCAGCATTTT	TRBJ1-5	-	-	TRBV19
CASSRGRETPGLFF	TGCGCCAGCAGTCGGGGCAGGGAAACACCTGGGCTGTTTTTT	TRBJ2-2	-	-	TRBV5-1
CASSISPGASGNTIYF	TGTGCCAGTAGTATTTCCCCGGGGGCAAGTGGAAACACCATATATTTT	TRBJ1-3	-	-	TRBV19
CASSLAGTGGLGELFF	TGTGCCAGCAGCTTAGCCGGGACAGGGGGCCTCGGGGAGCTGTTTTTT	TRBJ2-2	-	TRBD1	TRBV7-2
CASHQRGIYNEQFF	TGTGCCAGCCATCAGCGGGGCATCTACAATGAGCAGTTCTTC	TRBJ2-1	-	TRBD2	TRBV6-5
CASSSDRSDTEAFF	TGCGCCAGCAGCTCGGACAGGAGCGACACTGAAGCTTTCTTT	TRBJ1-1	once	TRBD1	TRBV5-1
CASSQYNEQFF	TGTGCCAGCAGCCAATACAATGAGCAGTTCTTC	TRBJ2-1	once	-	TRBV14
CASSSQADQPQHF	TGTGCCAGCAGCAGCCAGGCGGATCAGCCCCAGCATTTT	TRBJ1-5	-	-	TRBV7-6
CASSLATSADTQYF	TGTGCCAGCAGCTTAGCTACGAGTGCAGATACGCAGTATTTT	TRBJ2-3	-	-	TRBV7-9
CASRKRELMRSELFF	TGTGCCAGCAGGAAGCGGGAGCTGATGCGGAGTGAGCTGTTTTTT	TRBJ2-2	once	TRBD2	TRBV28
CASSRGRASTGELFF	TGTGCCAGCTCACGTGGACGGGCGTCGACCGGGGAGCTGTTTTTT	TRBJ2-2	-	-	TRBV18
CASSGQGILFGNTIYF	TGTGCCAGCAGTGGGCAGGGTATTCTTTTTGGAAACACCATATATTTT	TRBJ1-3	once	-	TRBV6-1
CASRTLGYGYTF	TGTGCCAGCAGGACTTTAGGGTATGGCTACACCTTC	TRBJ1-2	-	-	TRBV27
CASSLRLLMSEQFF	TGTGCCAGCAGCTTGCGACTCCTGATGTCTGAGCAGTTCTTC	TRBJ2-1	-	-	TRBV5-4
CASSSFTGPAGELFF	TGTGCCAGCAGCTCTTTCACAGGGCCCGCCGGGGAGCTGTTTTTT	TRBJ2-2	-	-	TRBV7-9
CAITKTGSNEQFF	TGTGCCATCACCAAGACAGGGTCCAATGAGCAGTTCTTC	TRBJ2-1	-	TRBD1	TRBV10-3
CASSLTGEGQPQHF	TGCGCCAGCAGTCTGACAGGGGAGGGTCAGCCCCAGCATTTT	TRBJ1-5	-	TRBD1	TRBV5-1
CATQTGMETQYF	TGCGCCACCCAGACAGGGATGGAGACCCAGTACTTC	TRBJ2-5	-	TRBD1	TRBV10-1
CASSSVVYNSPLHF	TGTGCCAGCAGCTCCGTAGTCTATAATTCACCCCTCCACTTT	TRBJ1-6	-	-	TRBV7-9